The 7 T cell receptor beta chains below come from one sample, sequenced in a study of regulatory T cells in long-lasting Graves disease. Noted time point: newly diagnosed GD, antithyroid drugs for less than 3 months. Scientists built the TCR library using RNA that was extracted from PBMCs. In building TCR beta libraries, iRepertoire HTBI primers were used together with Arm-PCR of CDR3 regions. TCRdb processed the multiplex PCR reads anew with MiXCR; each CDR3 protein has one entry. The table includes about 460,000 distinct CDR3 sequences, approximately 14% detected once. These records were also assigned to another study, of T cells in Graves' hyperthyroidism and ophthalmopathy.

The specimen was peripheral blood mononuclear cells (PBMCs), collected at new diagnosis, from a patient treated with antithyroid drugs. Receptors originate from a woman aged 45-59 years with Graves disease.

This clonotype was detected only a few times. The chain links TRBV4-1 to TRBJ1-1; D gene uncertain. The CDR3 length is 13 residues. CDR1 and CDR2 from the germline V gene are MGHRA and YSYEKL. V was cut by 0 bases and J by 7 bases, with 9 bases left in between. CDR3: CASSQEGISEAFF. CDR3 coding DNA: TGCGCCAGCAGCCAAGAGGGGATCAGTGAAGCTTTCTTT.

This clonotype has just a few counts. V gene TRBV7-2 combines with J gene TRBJ2-5; 7 nucleotides match TRBD2. V lost 1 base, J lost 5 bases, and 10 bases stayed unmatched. Per germline, CDR1 SGHTA and CDR2 FQGNSA. CDR3 length: 16 amino acids. For the CDR3, the DNA is TGTGCCAGCAGCTTAGGGGGGGGGGAAATAAGGGAGACCCAGTACTTC. This codes for CASSLGGGEIRETQYF.

This clonotype was observed a few times. This sequence joins TRBV24-1 and TRBJ2-1; 14 bases fit TRBD2. J lost 5 bases, V lost 5 bases, and 1 base had no gene match. CDR1 is KGHDR, CDR2 SFDVKD, per germline. The CDR3 has 15 residues. Here the CDR3 reads CATSGGLAGDNEQFF. The CDR3 DNA follows: TGTGCCACCAGTGGGGGACTAGCGGGAGACAATGAGCAGTTCTTC.

The chain joins TRBV19 to TRBJ2-1; a possible D gene is TRBD2 (7 bases). The germline gives CDR1 LNHDA, CDR2 SQIVND (reference sequence). The CDR3 is made up of 18 amino acids. The V and J ends lost 2 bases and 2 bases respectively, with 19 bases between them. CDR3 in amino acids: CASSINSFKGGAYNEQFF. The CDR3 DNA reads as TGTGCCAGTAGTATAAATTCCTTCAAAGGGGGGGCCTACAATGAGCAGTTCTTC.

This clonotype was seen many times. The V call is TRBV5-4, the J call TRBJ2-5, with 9 bases lining up with TRBD2. Germline V gives CDR1 SGHNT, CDR2 YYREEE (reference sequence). The V and J ends lost 4 bases and 0 bases, in that order; junction bases with no gene match: 1. The CDR3 has 14 residues. The CDR3 region is CASSRTSDQETQYF. In nucleotides, the CDR3 is TGTGCCAGCAGCAGGACTAGCGACCAAGAGACCCAGTACTTC.

The chain links TRBV6-1 to TRBJ2-7, with 10 bases fitting TRBD1. V lost 6 bases to trimming and J lost 2 bases; unmatched junction nucleotides: 7. The CDR3 runs 15 residues. Germline CDR1 is MNHNS and CDR2 is SASEGT. CDR3 protein: CASRMGQGLTYEQYF. CDR3 DNA: TGTGCCAGCAGGATGGGACAGGGGCTAACCTACGAGCAGTACTTC.

The table lists this clonotype with many counts. The rearrangement uses TRBV28 and TRBJ2-1; the D gene is possibly TRBD2 (6 bases). This CDR3 region has 15 residues. Germline CDR1 reads MDHEN; CDR2 reads SYDVKM. V dropped 5 bases and J dropped 4 bases, with 15 bases sitting between them. The CDR3 protein is CASSPLDSGYNEQFF. The CDR3 DNA reads TGTGCCAGCAGTCCCCTTGATAGCGGATACAATGAGCAGTTCTTC.